A single sample is the source of the 10 T cell receptor beta chains below, sequenced in a study of beta chain features in type 1 diabetes. TCRB transcripts that were expressed got sequenced, as all of the isolated RNA had been reverse transcribed. Measured with immunoSEQ multiplex PCR; TCRdb has only the in-frame clones, and not every one. Of 970,000 or so clones listed, 17% are singletons. Material: naive CD4+ T cells from blood. The source is a woman aged 18-29 years in good health.

As regards this clone: The same CDR3 arises from other DNA sequences in this sample as well. The V and J genes are TRBV7-2 and TRBJ1-1; D unresolved. Trimming left V 2 bases short and J 0 bases short, with 10 bases between. The germline V gene encodes CDR1 SGHTA and CDR2 FQGNSA. The CDR3 sequence is 15 residues long. The chain's CDR3 is CASSLQGSMNTEAFF. DNA of the CDR3: TGTGCCAGCAGCTTACAAGGCAGCATGAACACTGAAGCTTTCTTT.

The chain couples TRBV9 to TRBJ1-5, with a tentative D call TRBD1 (6 bases). CDR1 SGDLS and CDR2 YYNGEE come from the germline V gene. V was pared by 4 bases and J by 3 bases, with 20 bases between. The CDR3 spans 17 residues. The CDR3 loop is CASSPKRGERLNQPQHF. In DNA, the CDR3 is TGTGCCAGCAGCCCAAAGAGGGGGGAACGGCTCAATCAGCCCCAGCATTTT.

The V gene is TRBV28, the J gene TRBJ2-7; 8 nucleotides match TRBD1. The CDR3 covers 16 residues. CDR1 is MDHEN and CDR2 is SYDVKM in the germline V gene. Unmatched junction bases numbered 8, after V lost 4 bases and J lost 0 bases. The CDR3 protein is CASSSSGTGSSYEQYF. CDR3 sequence (DNA): TGTGCCAGCAGTTCCTCCGGGACAGGTAGCTCCTACGAGCAGTACTTC.

This clone was counted a few times. The chain has TRBV7-6 and TRBJ2-3; tentatively, D is TRBD2 (5 bases). Per germline, CDR1 SGHVS and CDR2 FNYEAQ. Trimming cost V 6 bases and J 0 bases, with 16 bases left between them. CDR3 length: 16 amino acids. The CDR3 here is CASRLGSRASTDTQYF. As DNA, the CDR3 is TGTGCCAGCAGACTAGGGTCCCGGGCGAGCACAGATACGCAGTATTTT. Supplemented by reference TRBV7-6 and TRBJ2-3, the full variable domain reads GAGVSQSPRYKVTKRGQDVALRCDPISGHVSLYWYRQALGQGPEFLTYFNYEAQQDKSGLPNDRFSAERPEGSISTLTIQRTEQRDSAMYRCASRLGSRASTDTQYFGPGTRLTVL.

The chain employs TRBV4-3 and TRBJ1-4; D not certain. Trimming removed 2 bases from V and 8 bases from J, with 15 bases in between. Looked up from germline, CDR1 is LGHNA and CDR2 is YSLEER. The CDR3 is 15 amino acids. DNA for the CDR3: TGCGCCAGCAGCCAATTTTTCGGGATCGGGGAAAAACTGTTTTTT. Amino acids: CASSQFFGIGEKLFF.

V and J are TRBV28 and TRBJ2-7; TRBD2 aligns across 7 bases. This CDR3 has 16 amino acids. Trimming removed 4 bases from V and 7 bases from J; junction bases left unmatched: 16. The V gene's germline CDR1 is MDHEN and CDR2 SYDVKM. CDR3 nucleotides: TGTGCCAGCAGTTCGCCTGGGAGACTAGCAAGTGCGGAGCAGTACTTC. Amino acid sequence: CASSSPGRLASAEQYF.

Worth noting for this clone: Other DNA sequences in the same sample also yield this CDR3. V and J are TRBV9 and TRBJ2-2, with 7 bases that match TRBD2. The germline V gene has CDR1 SGDLS and CDR2 YYNGEE. This CDR3 contains 14 residues. Germline trimming cut 0 bases from V and 6 bases from J; bases unmatched to any gene: 2. CDR3 sequence: CASSVVGGSGELFF. CDR3 sequence (DNA): TGTGCCAGCAGCGTAGTGGGAGGGTCCGGGGAGCTGTTTTTT.

Here the CDR3 DNA reads TGTGCCAGCTCACAGCTACTAGCCTCCCAGGCCGGGGAGCTGTTTTTT. This encodes CASSQLLASQAGELFF. The V and J genes are TRBV18 and TRBJ2-2; tentative D call: TRBD2 (6 bases). The CDR3 has 16 residues. In germline, CDR1 is KGHSH, CDR2 LQKENI. The V and J ends lost 4 bases and 6 bases respectively, with 18 bases between them.

This clone was detected only a few times. This rearrangement joins TRBV6-1 to TRBJ2-1, with unresolved D. The CDR3 contains 14 residues. V lost 2 bases, J lost 3 bases, and 8 bases lay in between. Germline-derived CDR1 and CDR2 are MNHNS and SASEGT. The CDR3 bases are TGTGCCAGCAGTGAATGGGAATTCTACAATGAGCAGTTCTTC. It yields the protein CASSEWEFYNEQFF.

The CDR3 sequence is CASSLAGTRYEQYF. In nucleotides, the CDR3 is TGTGCCAGCAGTTTAGCCGGGACCCGCTACGAGCAGTACTTC. V and J are TRBV27 and TRBJ2-7; D tentatively fits TRBD1 or TRBD2 (5 bases each). Germline CDR1 is MNHEY and CDR2 is SMNVEV (reference sequence). This CDR3 has 14 residues. Trimming pared 2 bases from V and 3 bases from J, leaving 11 bases between.